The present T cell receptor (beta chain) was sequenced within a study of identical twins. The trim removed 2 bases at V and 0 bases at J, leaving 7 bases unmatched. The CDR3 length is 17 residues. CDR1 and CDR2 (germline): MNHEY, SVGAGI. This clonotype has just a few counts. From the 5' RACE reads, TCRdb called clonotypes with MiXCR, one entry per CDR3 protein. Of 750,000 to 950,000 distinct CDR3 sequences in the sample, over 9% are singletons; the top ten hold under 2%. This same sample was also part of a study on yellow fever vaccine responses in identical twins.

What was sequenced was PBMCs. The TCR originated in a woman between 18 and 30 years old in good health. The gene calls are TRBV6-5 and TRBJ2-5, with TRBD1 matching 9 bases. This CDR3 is CASSYGPGQGNQETQYF. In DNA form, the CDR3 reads TGTGCCAGCAGTTACGGCCCGGGACAGGGAAACCAAGAGACCCAGTACTTC.